In this sample, the clone carrying this T cell receptor beta chain turned up a few times. The sample comes from a study of blood T cell repertoires in COVID-19. Study-level information: Samples taken during acute and convalescent COVID-19 were collected in the United States, Italy and Spain. T cells, B-cell-depleted T cells, or PBMCs supplied cDNA or gDNA.

In the source study's methods: Estimates of nucleated cell counts were drawn from the amplification of reference gene primers. Here immunoSEQ multiplex PCR was the method, and the copy in TCRdb shows in-frame clones only, minus some. That table furnishes V, J and clone size, whereas the DNA furnished D and trimming. The table has 45,000 to 55,000 clones, 86% seen once; the top ten hold approximately 12%. This receptor was identified in an older man with active COVID-19. Sequencing was performed on peripheral blood.

CDR3: CASSQVGQRNYGYTF. The CDR3 DNA reads as TGTGCCAGCAGCCAAGTGGGACAGCGAAACTATGGCTACACCTTC. This chain uses TRBV3-1 (or the pseudogene TRBV3-2) with TRBJ1-2; TRBD1 agrees at 7 bases. This CDR3 region has 15 residues. Trimming cost V 1 base and J 2 bases; bases outside gene matches: 4. The germline gives CDR1 LGHDT, CDR2 YNNKEL (reference sequence).